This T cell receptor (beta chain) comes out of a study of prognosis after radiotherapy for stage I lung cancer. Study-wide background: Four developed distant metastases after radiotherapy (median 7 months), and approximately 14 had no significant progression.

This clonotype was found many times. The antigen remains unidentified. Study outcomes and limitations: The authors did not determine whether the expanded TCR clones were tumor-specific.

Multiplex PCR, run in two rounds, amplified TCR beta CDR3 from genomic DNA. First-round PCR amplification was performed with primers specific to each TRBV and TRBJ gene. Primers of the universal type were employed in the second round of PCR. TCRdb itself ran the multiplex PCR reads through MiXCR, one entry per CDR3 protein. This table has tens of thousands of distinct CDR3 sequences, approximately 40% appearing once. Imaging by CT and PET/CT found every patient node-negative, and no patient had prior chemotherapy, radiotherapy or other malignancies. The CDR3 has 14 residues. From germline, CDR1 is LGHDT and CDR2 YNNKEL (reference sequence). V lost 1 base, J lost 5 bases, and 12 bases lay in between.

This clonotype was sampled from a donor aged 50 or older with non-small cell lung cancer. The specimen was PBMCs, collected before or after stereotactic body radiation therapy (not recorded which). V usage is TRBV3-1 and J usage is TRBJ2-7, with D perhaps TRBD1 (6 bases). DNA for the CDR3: TGTGCCAGCAGCCAAGCGGACAGTATTGACGAGCAGTACTTC. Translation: CASSQADSIDEQYF.